The rows below give T cell receptor beta chains drawn from one sample of a study of blood T cells in healthy people across ages. TCRdb itself ran the 5' RACE reads through MiXCR, one entry per CDR3 protein. The profile covers approximately 780,000 distinct CDR3 sequences, with 25% to 30% appearing a single time and about 3% taken by the ten largest. These data were likewise used in another study, on T cells of mothers and their children.

The sequencing sample was made of blood. Receptors were obtained from a boy aged 5 to 17 in good health. The CDR3 runs from the conserved cysteine through the conserved F or W. Fields, in order: J gene, D gene, V gene, clone size, CDR3 protein, CDR3 DNA. The D gene is left open where the match is weak. Clone size, where shown, is once, few, many, or a class for clones that have expanded.

J: TRBJ2-5
D: TRBD2
V: TRBV20-1
size: NA
CDR3: CSAPRGLAGKSGTQYF
DNA: TGCAGTGCCCCAAGAGGCCTAGCGGGCAAAAGTGGGACCCAGTACTTC

J: TRBJ2-7
D: TRBD1
V: TRBV29-1
size: NA
CDR3: CSVETGGPDEQYF
DNA: TGCAGCGTTGAAACAGGGGGCCCCGATGAGCAGTACTTC

J: TRBJ2-3
D: TRBD2
V: TRBV7-3
size: NA
CDR3: CASSPLSGGDTQYF
DNA: TGTGCCAGCAGCCCCCTTAGCGGGGGAGATACGCAGTATTTT

J: TRBJ1-1
D: NA
V: TRBV3-1
size: NA
CDR3: CASSQGSFGVNTEAFF
DNA: TGTGCCAGCAGCCAAGGGTCGTTTGGCGTGAACACTGAAGCTTTCTTT

J: TRBJ2-3
D: NA
V: TRBV12-3/TRBV12-4
size: many
CDR3: CASSLGGRDTQYF
DNA: TGTGCCAGCAGTTTAGGGGGCAGAGATACGCAGTATTTT

J: TRBJ2-5
D: NA
V: TRBV7-9
size: NA
CDR3: CASSLPFAQETQYF
DNA: TGTGCCAGCAGCTTGCCCTTCGCCCAAGAGACCCAGTACTTC

J: TRBJ2-1
D: NA
V: TRBV29-1
size: few
CDR3: CSVEGGESYNEQFF
DNA: TGCAGCGTAGAAGGGGGGGAGTCCTACAATGAGCAGTTCTTC

J: TRBJ2-7
D: NA
V: TRBV30
size: NA
CDR3: CAWSVWGGHEQYF
DNA: TGTGCCTGGAGTGTATGGGGGGGCCACGAGCAGTACTTC

J: TRBJ1-2
D: NA
V: TRBV7-9
size: NA
CDR3: CASTYNPNYGYTF
DNA: TGTGCCAGCACCTACAACCCTAACTATGGCTACACCTTC

J: TRBJ2-1
D: TRBD2
V: TRBV29-1
size: few
CDR3: CSGRTSGGSRNEQFF
DNA: TGCAGCGGGAGGACTAGCGGGGGCTCGAGAAATGAGCAGTTCTTC

J: TRBJ2-7
D: TRBD1
V: TRBV7-9
size: many
CDR3: CASSSRDRGYEQYF
DNA: TGTGCCAGCTCCTCCCGCGACAGGGGCTACGAGCAGTACTTC

J: TRBJ2-7
D: TRBD2
V: TRBV7-6
size: NA
CDR3: CASTPSGGSTYEQYF
DNA: TGTGCCAGCACCCCGTCGGGAGGGAGTACCTACGAGCAGTACTTC

J: TRBJ2-5
D: NA
V: TRBV27
size: few
CDR3: CASSQQGWLRETQYF
DNA: TGTGCCAGCAGTCAACAAGGTTGGCTTCGAGAGACCCAGTACTTC

J: TRBJ2-3
D: TRBD2
V: TRBV4-3
size: NA
CDR3: CASSQEVREGLDTQYF
DNA: TGCGCCAGCAGCCAAGAGGTCAGGGAGGGGTTAGATACGCAGTATTTT

J: TRBJ1-1
D: TRBD1
V: TRBV7-9
size: NA
CDR3: CASSYTGDTEAFF
DNA: TGTGCCAGCAGCTATACAGGGGACACTGAAGCTTTCTTT

J: TRBJ2-5
D: TRBD2
V: TRBV12-3/TRBV12-4
size: NA
CDR3: CASRVGLEMETQYF
DNA: TGTGCCAGCAGGGTGGGACTAGAGATGGAGACCCAGTACTTC

J: TRBJ2-5
D: NA
V: TRBV28
size: few
CDR3: CASTKDRRETQYF
DNA: TGTGCCAGCACCAAGGATAGGCGGGAGACCCAGTACTTC

J: TRBJ2-7
D: NA
V: TRBV20-1
size: NA
CDR3: CSARVPYEQYF
DNA: TGCAGTGCTAGAGTTCCCTACGAGCAGTACTTC

J: TRBJ2-5
D: NA
V: TRBV12-3/TRBV12-4
size: few
CDR3: CASRPGTGTFQETQYF
DNA: TGTGCCAGCAGGCCCGGGACTGGAACCTTTCAAGAGACCCAGTACTTC

J: TRBJ1-4
D: NA
V: TRBV5-1
size: few
CDR3: CASSFSTAREEKLFF
DNA: TGCGCCAGCAGCTTTTCGACCGCCCGGGAAGAAAAACTGTTTTTT

J: TRBJ2-1
D: TRBD2
V: TRBV12-5
size: NA
CDR3: CASGLVGSSGVSYNEQFF
DNA: TGTGCTAGTGGATTGGTAGGGAGTAGCGGGGTATCCTACAATGAGCAGTTCTTC

J: TRBJ2-5
D: NA
V: TRBV5-1
size: many
CDR3: CASSPSGYQETQYF
DNA: TGCGCCAGCAGCCCCAGCGGATACCAAGAGACCCAGTACTTC

J: TRBJ1-5
D: NA
V: TRBV29-1
size: NA
CDR3: CSVERRNNQPQHF
DNA: TGCAGCGTTGAACGGCGGAACAATCAGCCCCAGCATTTT

J: TRBJ2-7
D: TRBD1
V: TRBV10-3
size: NA
CDR3: CAISEEQGHEQYF
DNA: TGTGCCATCAGTGAGGAACAGGGGCACGAGCAGTACTTC

J: TRBJ2-5
D: TRBD1
V: TRBV5-1
size: few
CDR3: CASSLESGGDGTQYF
DNA: TGCGCCAGCAGCTTGGAGTCAGGGGGAGACGGGACCCAGTACTTC

J: TRBJ1-3
D: NA
V: TRBV5-1
size: NA
CDR3: CASSRAGDSGNTIYF
DNA: TGCGCCAGCAGTCGGGCGGGAGACTCTGGAAACACCATATATTTT

J: TRBJ2-2
D: NA
V: TRBV7-7
size: NA
CDR3: CASSLKPDTGELFF
DNA: TGTGCCAGCAGCTTAAAGCCGGACACCGGGGAGCTGTTTTTT

J: TRBJ2-1
D: TRBD2
V: TRBV7-8
size: many
CDR3: CASSLVPSGYNEQFF
DNA: TGTGCCAGCAGCTTAGTTCCTAGCGGTTACAATGAGCAGTTCTTC

J: TRBJ2-5
D: TRBD2
V: TRBV2
size: many
CDR3: CASSLTSGRVETQYF
DNA: TGTGCCAGCAGTTTGACTAGCGGGAGAGTAGAGACCCAGTACTTC

J: TRBJ1-6
D: NA
V: TRBV15
size: few
CDR3: CATRDNYNSPLHF
DNA: TGTGCCACCAGAGACAATTATAATTCACCCCTCCACTTT

J: TRBJ2-3
D: TRBD1
V: TRBV9
size: NA
CDR3: CASSVGLWTGSSTDTQYF
DNA: TGTGCCAGCAGCGTAGGCCTTTGGACAGGCTCAAGCACAGATACGCAGTATTTT

J: TRBJ2-3
D: NA
V: TRBV18
size: NA
CDR3: CASSPRGVRTDTQYF
DNA: TGTGCCAGCTCACCTAGGGGCGTCCGCACAGATACGCAGTATTTT

J: TRBJ1-1
D: NA
V: TRBV29-1
size: few
CDR3: CSVVITLNTEAFF
DNA: TGCAGCGTTGTTATCACTTTGAACACTGAAGCTTTCTTT

J: TRBJ2-1
D: NA
V: TRBV20-1
size: few
CDR3: CSVSGSGYNEQFF
DNA: TGCAGTGTCTCCGGGTCGGGGTACAATGAGCAGTTCTTC

J: TRBJ2-1
D: TRBD1
V: TRBV27
size: NA
CDR3: CASSLSAGGRNEQFF
DNA: TGTGCCAGCAGTTTATCGGCAGGGGGTCGGAATGAGCAGTTCTTC

J: TRBJ2-7
D: NA
V: TRBV21-1
size: NA
CDR3: CASSKQGGYEQYF
DNA: TGTGCCAGCAGCAAACAGGGGGGTTACGAGCAGTACTTC

J: TRBJ2-1
D: TRBD1
V: TRBV10-3
size: NA
CDR3: CAITTPGQPNNEQFF
DNA: TGTGCCATCACCACTCCGGGACAGCCAAACAATGAGCAGTTCTTC

J: TRBJ1-4
D: NA
V: TRBV12-3/TRBV12-4
size: few
CDR3: CASSRTDSREKLFF
DNA: TGTGCCAGCAGCAGGACCGACAGCCGGGAAAAACTGTTTTTT

J: TRBJ2-2
D: TRBD1
V: TRBV11-3
size: NA
CDR3: CASSPGQVGTGELFF
DNA: TGTGCCAGCAGCCCCGGACAGGTGGGCACCGGGGAGCTGTTTTTT

J: TRBJ1-2
D: TRBD1
V: TRBV6-5
size: few
CDR3: CASSYSRQGTYGYTF
DNA: TGTGCCAGCAGTTACTCCAGACAGGGGACGTATGGCTACACCTTC

J: TRBJ1-2
D: NA
V: TRBV4-1
size: NA
CDR3: CAGSQVGQGYGYTF
DNA: TGCGCCGGCAGCCAAGTGGGTCAGGGCTATGGCTACACCTTC

J: TRBJ1-1
D: NA
V: TRBV7-9
size: few
CDR3: CASSLVGPEDEAFF
DNA: TGTGCCAGCAGCTTAGTGGGGCCGGAGGATGAAGCTTTCTTT